This is a list of T cell receptor beta chains from one sample in a study of PD-L1 blockade in urothelial cancer. Sequencing was performed with immunoSEQ multiplex PCR; in TCRdb, only in-frame clones are kept and a portion is missing. Of approximately 20,000 clones in the sample, around nine tenths were seen once. The specimen comprised PBMCs, sampled around atezolizumab (anti-PD-L1) treatment. All receptors derive from a woman aged 60-75 years with urothelial cancer. CDR3s include the opening cysteine and the closing phenylalanine or tryptophan.

TRBJ1-1,TRBV19,CASSTQAVNEAFF
TRBJ1-1,TRBV11-2,CASSLLQSNTEAFF
TRBJ1-2,TRBV6-5,CASSYIANYGYTF
TRBJ1-1,TRBV4-3,CASSQTQGLRDTEAFF
TRBJ1-2,TRBV5-1,CASSRDRNYGYTF
TRBJ2-7,TRBV19,CASNTGRGPYEQYF
TRBJ1-2,TRBV7-2,CASRGGGADYGYTF
TRBJ2-7,TRBV5-6,CASSLPSGRRDYEQYF
TRBJ1-6,TRBV9,CASSVDRASPLHF
TRBJ2-1,TRBV5-1,CASSSRGGRARDEQFF
TRBJ2-1,TRBV6-8,CASIGLAGVYNEQFF
TRBJ1-2,TRBV4-3,CASSQDFTGTNYGYTF
TRBJ1-4,TRBV4-2,CASSLQGTPEKLFF
TRBJ1-2,TRBV9,CASSVHGAAHILNYGYTF
TRBJ2-5,TRBV27,CASSRGGWETQYF
TRBJ2-7,TRBV28,CASRPNLGTGDTYEQYF
TRBJ2-5,TRBV9,CASSVATQETQYF
TRBJ2-5,TRBV5-5,CASSLPETGAFRETQYF
TRBJ2-3,TRBV7-9,CASTLEGGLSTDTQYF
TRBJ2-5,TRBV29-1,CSVGGLAGGSQETQYF
TRBJ1-1,TRBV5-1,CASSNDGQPNTEAFF
TRBJ2-3,TRBV7-8,CASSVTVTDTQYF
TRBJ1-5,TRBV19,CASSIDGQGMFDSNQPQHF
TRBJ2-7,TRBV4-3,CASSRMPVPYF
TRBJ2-7,TRBV18,CASSGRQGSYEQYF
TRBJ2-7,TRBV19,CASSRAQGSYEQYF
TRBJ2-2,TRBV7-8,CASSLLRATGELFF
TRBJ1-1,TRBV5-1,CASSSTGDRTEAFF
TRBJ2-5,TRBV18,CASSPLDREETQYF
TRBJ1-5,TRBV7-2,CASSFYFDPGQSNQPQHF
TRBJ2-7,TRBV28,CASSVRSYEQYF
TRBJ2-1,TRBV5-6,CASSATGTGSYNEQFF
TRBJ1-5,TRBV7-3,CASSFQQGHSNQPQHF
TRBJ2-5,TRBV28,CATRGRGVKTQYF
TRBJ2-5,TRBV6-5,CASSYSSGRETQYF
TRBJ1-2,TRBV11-2,CASSLEGRVSYGYTF
TRBJ2-5,TRBV6-6,CASSYFLGGGETQYF
TRBJ2-5,TRBV18,CASSPLAGETQYF
TRBJ2-7,TRBV21-1,CASSPLREQYF
TRBJ1-6,TRBV10-3,CAISESTGGRNSPLHF